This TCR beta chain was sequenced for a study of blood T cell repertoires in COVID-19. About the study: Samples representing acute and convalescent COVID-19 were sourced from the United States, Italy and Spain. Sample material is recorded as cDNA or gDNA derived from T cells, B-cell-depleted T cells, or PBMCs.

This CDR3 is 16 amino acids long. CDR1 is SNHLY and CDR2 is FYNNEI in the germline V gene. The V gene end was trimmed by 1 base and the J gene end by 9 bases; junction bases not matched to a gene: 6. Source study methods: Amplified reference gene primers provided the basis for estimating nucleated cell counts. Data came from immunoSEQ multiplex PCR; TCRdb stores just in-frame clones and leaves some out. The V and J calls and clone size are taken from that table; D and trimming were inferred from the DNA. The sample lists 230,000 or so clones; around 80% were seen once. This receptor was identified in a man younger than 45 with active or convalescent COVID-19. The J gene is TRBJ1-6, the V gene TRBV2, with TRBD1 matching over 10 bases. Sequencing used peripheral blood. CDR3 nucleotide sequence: TGTGCCAGCAGTGAAGTCCCGGGACAGGGGTTTTCACCCCTCCACTTT. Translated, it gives CASSEVPGQGFSPLHF.